A selection of T cell receptor beta chains follows, all from one sample in a study of human T cells and chemical hapten exposure. TCRdb ran MiXCR on the RACE reads and lists one entry per CDR3 protein. The sample lists about 380,000 distinct CDR3 sequences; approximately 5.1% were seen once. The sample in question was whole blood, obtained in connection with sensitization to the hapten diphenylcyclopropenone (DPC). The receptors originated from a woman aged 45-65 years with alopecia areata. Some clones in this sample may be carry-over from other donors' samples. Each CDR3 is given with its conserved first and last residue. Fields, in order: CDR3 length, V gene, J gene, CDR3 protein.

length: 17
V: TRBV13
J: TRBJ1-2
CDR3: CASSLGRLTGPDYGYTF

length: 13
V: TRBV5-4
J: TRBJ1-2
CDR3: CASSLAGGDGYTF

length: 14
V: TRBV25-1
J: TRBJ1-6
CDR3: CASLGGQGNSPLHF

length: 14
V: TRBV29-1
J: TRBJ2-6
CDR3: CSVSLSSGANVLTF

length: 9
V: TRBV29-1
J: TRBJ2-5
CDR3: CSVDRTQYF

length: 13
V: TRBV3-1
J: TRBJ1-2
CDR3: CASSQDKYYGYTF

length: 14
V: TRBV28
J: TRBJ1-2
CDR3: CASSLVRTNYGYTF

length: 14
V: TRBV7-2
J: TRBJ2-1
CDR3: CASSLVRGGDEQFF

length: 12
V: TRBV10-3
J: TRBJ2-7
CDR3: CATLGGTYEQYF

length: 12
V: TRBV2
J: TRBJ1-2
CDR3: CASSPTGFGYTF

length: 14
V: TRBV7-8
J: TRBJ2-3
CDR3: CASSADRGADTQYF

length: 14
V: TRBV6-5
J: TRBJ1-5
CDR3: CASKSGGAYQPQHF

length: 11
V: TRBV29-1
J: TRBJ2-3
CDR3: CSTGPGVTQYF

length: 14
V: TRBV20-1
J: TRBJ1-4
CDR3: CSARDHGFNEKLFF

length: 13
V: TRBV5-1
J: TRBJ2-7
CDR3: CASSLDSVYEQYF

length: 16
V: TRBV21-1
J: TRBJ1-2
CDR3: CASSSRKGRTNYGYTF

length: 15
V: TRBV7-8
J: TRBJ2-1
CDR3: CASSLGLAGVEGQFF

length: 14
V: TRBV13
J: TRBJ1-4
CDR3: CASSLRQDNEKLFF

length: 15
V: TRBV5-1
J: TRBJ1-5
CDR3: CASSSRGDSNQPQHF

length: 15
V: TRBV27
J: TRBJ1-1
CDR3: CASSPWGGERTEAFF

length: 12
V: TRBV29-1
J: TRBJ2-5
CDR3: CSALTGGETQYF

length: 14
V: TRBV20-1
J: TRBJ2-3
CDR3: CSARSLAGLDTQYF

length: 12
V: TRBV27
J: TRBJ2-7
CDR3: CASSSGQGWQYF

length: 14
V: TRBV18
J: TRBJ1-1
CDR3: CASSLPRGKAEAFF

length: 14
V: TRBV12-3/TRBV12-4
J: TRBJ2-5
CDR3: CASSLGGSQETQYF

length: 15
V: TRBV5-1
J: TRBJ1-6
CDR3: CASSLVEGDNSPLHF

length: 15
V: TRBV7-2
J: TRBJ2-3
CDR3: CASSLVAGGLATQYF

length: 15
V: TRBV19
J: TRBJ2-7
CDR3: CASSPRPGTGSEQYF

length: 17
V: TRBV21-1
J: TRBJ1-1
CDR3: CASSFSPTGEGNTEAFF

length: 14
V: TRBV7-8
J: TRBJ2-3
CDR3: CASSFKTSTDTQYF

length: 14
V: TRBV5-1
J: TRBJ1-3
CDR3: CASSLEQGANTIYF

length: 14
V: TRBV2
J: TRBJ1-2
CDR3: CATRTGRKEHGYTF